The text below deals with one TCR beta chain. There is no known antigen for this receptor. No clone much larger than this one lies a single base away; base qualities are absent. The library was made by PCR. Data came from an Illumina HiSeq 2500. Molecular barcoding was employed in the preparation of TCR libraries, with unique molecular identifiers being used to normalize TCRbeta repertoire quantification. The raw public data were reprocessed by TCRdb itself: fastp quality trimming at Q25, MiXCR clonotype calling, in-frame beta chains only. Rows are unified per CDR3 protein, each entry keeping the most common DNA and genes. This sample holds around 240,000 distinct CDR3 sequences; 9.7% were observed only once. Jointly, the top ten make up over 4.5% of the sample. Inclusive of the bounding cysteine and phenylalanine, the CDR3 is 15 residues long. Solely the CDR3 DNA is kept, with 45 bases framed from the first base. V and J are truncated by 4 bases and 8 bases respectively, leaving an intervening sequence of 18 bases. According to the germline V gene, CDR1 reads SGHDN and CDR2 reads FVKESK.

These data originate in a study of T-cell reconstitution after alpha-beta-depleted transplantation in children (dated by TCRdb to the mid-2010s). For the wider study: Using TCR repertoire profiling, the study quantitatively followed how T-cell immune reconstitution unfolded in children after TCRalphabeta/CD19-depleted allogeneic hematopoietic cell transplantation.

The sequence was obtained from a human donor who donated a stem cell graft to a child with SCID. The sample here was PBMCs from the stem cell graft donor, taken from the stem cell graft. The chain is made from TRBV14 and TRBJ2-1; the D gene could be either TRBD1 or TRBD2, each agreeing at 5 bases. The bases read TGTGCCAGCAGCCGGATGAGGGGCTCCCTCCATGAGCAGTTCTTC. It translates to CASSRMRGSLHEQFF.